The sequence of this T cell receptor beta chain was determined in a study of shared clonotypes between healthy human individuals. Study background: Used for every donor were three CD4 naive, three CD4 memory, two CD8 naive and one CD8 memory plate. Findings of the study overall: A few donors shared approximately 5% of their naive CD4 clonotypes.

As to this clone: Its specificity is unknown.

This CDR3 has 15 amino acids. CDR1 is MDHEN and CDR2 is SYDVKM in the germline V gene. Trimming took 3 bases from V and 0 from J, leaving 9 bases between them. Division of CD4+ cells produced a CD45RA+ naive subset and a CD45RA-negative memory subset. Some clones are missing from TCRdb's copy, which holds only in-frame ones; the method was immunoSEQ multiplex PCR. This table has about 1 million clones, 65% to 75% appearing once. The sequenced material came from memory CD4+ T cells sorted from blood. Subset: CD45RA-negative fraction. The chain has TRBV28 and TRBJ2-1, with a weak D call TRBD2 (5 bases). This sequence was found in a man in his late teens or twenties in good health. CDR3 nucleotide sequence: TGTGCCAGCAGTTTTGAGGGATACTCCTACAATGAGCAGTTCTTC. Translation: CASSFEGYSYNEQFF.